Presented here are 27 T cell receptor beta chains from one specimen sequenced in a study of T cells in Graves' hyperthyroidism and ophthalmopathy. RNA transcripts gave rise to amplified TCR beta CDR3 regions. A set of HTBI primers served as the primers for a first-round RT-PCR of the TCR CDR3. In TCRdb, the multiplex PCR reads were re-called with MiXCR into one record per CDR3 protein. The sample lists fewer than 650,000 distinct CDR3 sequences, around 13% seen once, with roughly 5.7% in the top ten. The sample was blood. Receptor source: a woman in her 30s with Graves' hyperthyroidism that later progressed to Graves' ophthalmopathy.

This clonotype was seen at least ten times. V usage is TRBV12-3 or TRBV12-4 and J usage is TRBJ1-1, with 8 positions matching TRBD1. With V trimmed by 5 bases and J by 4 bases, 9 bases remained unmatched. The CDR3 is 15 amino acids. CDR3 loop: CASSKRTGLSTEAFF. The CDR3 DNA is TGTGCCAGCAGTAAGAGGACAGGGTTGAGCACTGAAGCTTTCTTT.

The V call is TRBV30, the J call TRBJ2-2; no firm D call. Germline V gene sequence: CDR1 GTSNPN, CDR2 SVGIG (reference sequence). Trimming took off 2 bases at V and 6 bases at J, with 4 bases between the two ends. This CDR3 has 11 amino acids. The DNA for the CDR3 is TGTGCCTGGAGTCACCCCGGGGAGCTGTTTTTT. Encoded protein: CAWSHPGELFF.

The V and J genes are TRBV29-1 and TRBJ1-2, with D tentatively TRBD1 (5 bases). This CDR3 contains 13 residues. V lost 1 base to trimming and J lost 8 bases, with 14 bases between them. The germline V gene encodes CDR1 SQVTM and CDR2 ANQGSEA. CDR3 region: CSVEGARAGGYTF. For the CDR3, the DNA is TGCAGCGTTGAAGGTGCCAGGGCGGGGGGCTACACCTTC.

This clonotype was detected ten times or more. This chain uses TRBV6-1 with TRBJ2-2; no clear D gene. CDR1 is MNHNS and CDR2 is SASEGT in the germline V gene. V dropped 4 bases and J dropped 1 base, with 13 bases sitting between them. The CDR3 extends over 16 amino acids. CDR3 DNA sequence: TGTGCCAGCAGTGGCCGGATCAGCCAGAACACCGGGGAGCTGTTTTTT. This translates into CASSGRISQNTGELFF.

In this sample, this clonotype turned up many times. The chain couples TRBV28 to TRBJ1-4; D uncertain. This CDR3 is 12 amino acids long. Germline CDR1 MDHEN, CDR2 SYDVKM. V was cut by 5 bases and J by 7 bases, with 8 bases left in between. The CDR3 DNA reads TGTGCCAGCAGTGCAGAAGGTGAAAAACTGTTTTTT. Amino acids: CASSAEGEKLFF.

This clonotype occurred many times. The junction departs from germline at one end; a sequencing error may be responsible. The rearrangement uses TRBV29-1 and TRBJ2-1; no reliable D call. Germline-derived CDR1 and CDR2 are SQVTM and ANQGSEA. This CDR3 comprises 11 residues. The CDR3 DNA sequence: TGCAGAGTTGAGAAAGGGCTTGAGCAGTTCTTC. It codes for CRVEKGLEQFF.

This clonotype occurred many times. The DNA of the CDR3 is TGTGCCACCAGTGATTTCGGGGACGGCCCACAGCATTTT. As protein: CATSDFGDGPQHF. The J gene is TRBJ1-5, the V gene TRBV24-1, with D possibly matching TRBD1 (5 bases). There are 13 residues in the CDR3. CDR1 KGHDR and CDR2 SFDVKD come from the germline V gene. Trimming stripped 1 base from V and 13 bases from J, with 13 bases between.

This clonotype was detected ten times or more. The rearrangement uses TRBV2 and TRBJ1-2; D remains unclear. There are 15 residues in the CDR3. V was clipped by 4 bases and J by 4 bases, with 16 bases between them. Germline CDR1 and CDR2: SNHLY and FYNNEI. The CDR3 loop reads CASSGGEAGSYGYTF. The CDR3 region has the DNA TGTGCCAGCAGTGGAGGTGAGGCGGGATCCTATGGCTACACCTTC.

This clonotype came up many times. In DNA form, the CDR3 reads TGCAGCGTTGCCGAGTTAGATACGCAGTATTTT. Translation: CSVAELDTQYF. The V and J genes are TRBV29-1 and TRBJ2-3; D is unclear. Per the germline V gene, CDR1 is SQVTM and CDR2 is ANQGSEA. The V and J ends lost 4 bases and 5 bases respectively, with 7 bases between them. CDR3 length: 11 residues.

This clonotype has ten or more counts. The genes are TRBV7-2 and TRBJ2-5; D unclear. From germline, CDR1 is SGHTA and CDR2 FQGNSA. This CDR3 comprises 15 residues. V lost 5 bases and J lost 5, with 18 bases in between. This CDR3 reads CASSRRSGNPETQYF. CDR3 bases: TGTGCCAGCAGCCGACGGTCGGGCAACCCGGAGACCCAGTACTTC.

There are many counts of this clonotype. The chain links TRBV28 to TRBJ1-2; D may be TRBD1 (6 bases). CDR3 length: 12 amino acids. CDR1 is MDHEN and CDR2 is SYDVKM in the germline V gene. With 8 bases removed from V and 4 bases from J, the gap between germline ends came to 11 bases. CDR3: CASLRDTYGYTF. The CDR3 coding sequence is TGTGCCAGCTTACGGGACACCTATGGCTACACCTTC.

This clonotype appeared many times. This sequence joins TRBV11-1 and TRBJ1-1; D gene uncertain. CDR1 and CDR2 (germline): SGHAT, FQDESV (reference sequence). The CDR3 spans 14 residues. Trimming took off 5 bases at V and 0 bases at J, with 10 bases between the two ends. The CDR3 here is CASSPVQLNTEAFF. The CDR3 coding sequence is TGTGCCAGCAGCCCAGTGCAGCTGAACACTGAAGCTTTCTTT. Supplemented by reference TRBV11-1 and TRBJ1-1, the full variable domain reads EAEVAQSPRYKITEKSQAVAFWCDPISGHATLYWYRQILGQGPELLVQFQDESVVDDSQLPKDRFSAERLKGVDSTLKIQPAELGDSAMYLCASSPVQLNTEAFFGQGTRLTVV.

The table lists this clonotype with a count of one. This may stem from a read error, because a much larger clone lies one nucleotide away. This chain connects TRBV27 to TRBJ1-5; D call uncertain. Trimming cost V 5 bases and J 9 bases, with 17 bases left between them. CDR1 MNHEY and CDR2 SMNVEV come from the germline V gene (reference sequence). This CDR3 contains 14 residues. CDR3 nucleotides: TGTGCCAGCAGTCAGGTGGGAATCTCCCGGCCCCAGCATTTT. Protein product: CASSQVGISRPQHF.

This clonotype was found a few times. CDR3 loop: CASSQVGQGSYEQYF. CDR3 in DNA: TGTGCCAGCAGCCAAGTGGGACAGGGGTCCTACGAGCAGTACTTC. This sequence joins TRBV4-2 and TRBJ2-7; 10 bases agree with TRBD1. The V gene end was trimmed by 1 base and the J gene end by 1 base; junction bases not matched to a gene: 1. Germline V CDR1 and CDR2: LGHNA, YNFKEQ. The CDR3 totals 15 residues.

This clonotype showed up many times. The J gene is TRBJ1-5, the V gene TRBV7-2; D might be TRBD1 (5 bases). Trimming left V 5 bases short and J 0 bases short, with 11 bases between. Germline V lookup: CDR1 SGHTA, CDR2 FQGNSA. CDR3 length: 15 amino acids. CDR3 in amino acids: CASSVTGNSNQPQHF. DNA for the CDR3: TGTGCCAGCAGCGTAACAGGAAATAGCAATCAGCCCCAGCATTTT.

The sample holds a few counts of this clonotype. The rearrangement uses TRBV30 and TRBJ1-4, with 9 bases that match TRBD1. Looked up from germline, CDR1 is GTSNPN and CDR2 is SVGIG (reference sequence). With 3 bases clipped from V and 8 bases from J, the junction kept 4 bases outside the gene matches. The CDR3 loop spans 13 amino acids. Here the CDR3 reads CAWRRGQGEKLFF. The CDR3, as DNA: TGTGCCTGGAGGAGAGGACAGGGGGAAAAACTGTTTTTT.

This chain uses TRBV20-1 with TRBJ2-2, with TRBD2 matching over 13 bases. The trim removed 6 bases at V and 6 bases at J, leaving 10 bases unmatched. This CDR3 has 16 residues. Per germline, CDR1 DFQATT and CDR2 SNEGSKA (reference sequence). This CDR3 is CSAPRLAGGTAGELFF. The CDR3 nucleotides are TGCAGTGCCCCCCGACTAGCGGGAGGAACAGCCGGGGAGCTGTTTTTT.

The sample holds many counts of this clonotype. In DNA form, the CDR3 reads TGTGCCAGCAGCAATAAGAGGTACACTGAAGCTTTCTTT. Residues: CASSNKRYTEAFF. The chain recombines TRBV11-2 with TRBJ1-1; D unresolved. The CDR3 spans 13 residues. V was trimmed by 5 bases and J by 3 bases, leaving 10 bases between them. The germline V gene has CDR1 SGHAT and CDR2 FQNNGV.

This clonotype has a count of ten or more. J is TRBJ2-1 and V is TRBV27; 8 bases are a match to TRBD2. Trimming cost V 3 bases and J 7 bases; bases outside gene matches: 8. This CDR3 comprises 15 residues. CDR1 and CDR2 from the germline V gene are MNHEY and SMNVEV (reference sequence). The CDR3, as DNA: TGTGCCAGCAGTTTGGTCCGGGAGGGGGGAAATGAGCAGTTCTTC. It is translated as CASSLVREGGNEQFF.

This clonotype came up many times. The rearrangement joins TRBV27 to TRBJ1-2, with 8 bases fitting TRBD1. The CDR3 loop spans 13 amino acids. Germline V gene data show CDR1 as MNHEY and CDR2 as SMNVEV (reference sequence). Trimming took 2 bases from V and 6 from J; bases not matched to a gene: 2. The CDR3 reads CASSLGQGHGYTF. The CDR3 DNA reads TGTGCCAGCAGTTTAGGACAGGGACATGGCTACACCTTC.

This chain connects TRBV5-1 to TRBJ1-2, with 12 bases lining up with TRBD1. The CDR3 is 15 amino acids. Per germline, CDR1 SGHRS and CDR2 YFSETQ. The V and J ends lost 3 bases and 2 bases, in that order; junction bases with no gene match: 2. The CDR3 DNA sequence: TGCGCCAGCAGCTCGGGACAGGGGGCGAACTATGGCTACACCTTC. Amino acids: CASSSGQGANYGYTF.

The sample holds a few counts of this clonotype. A much larger clone differs by one base, so this may be a read error. V is TRBV11-2 and J is TRBJ1-6; D ambiguous. Looked up from germline, CDR1 is SGHAT and CDR2 is FQNNGV. The CDR3 loop spans 15 amino acids. V dropped 4 bases and J dropped 10 bases, with 17 bases sitting between them. CDR3 amino acids: CASSSVAESGSPLHF. The CDR3 coding sequence is TGTGCCAGCAGCTCAGTGGCAGAGTCCGGCTCACCCCTCCACTTT.

This clonotype was recorded at least ten times. The J gene is TRBJ1-1, the V gene TRBV5-8; tentatively, D is TRBD1 (6 bases). CDR1 is SGHTS, CDR2 YDEGEE, per germline. Deletions cut 5 bases from V and 1 base from J, with 15 bases between. The length of the CDR3 is 15 residues. The CDR3 reads CASRNDRLPNTEAFF. The CDR3 DNA follows: TGTGCCAGCAGGAACGACAGGCTTCCGAACACTGAAGCTTTCTTT.

The chain joins TRBV30 to TRBJ1-2; no clear D gene. The CDR3 has 11 residues. CDR1 is GTSNPN and CDR2 is SVGIG in the germline V gene (reference sequence). V gave up 5 bases and J gave up 10 bases, with 14 bases separating them. DNA for the CDR3: TGTGCCTGGGAGGGAAGAAACCTCTACACCTTC. Translating it yields CAWEGRNLYTF.

The rearrangement uses TRBV19 and TRBJ2-7; D is perhaps TRBD2 (5 bases). Germline CDR1 reads LNHDA; CDR2 reads SQIVND (reference sequence). V was clipped by 6 bases and J by 5 bases, with 17 bases between them. CDR3 length equals 14 residues. The CDR3 sequence: CASSHQLRGNEQYF. In DNA, the CDR3 is TGTGCCAGTAGCCATCAACTCCGGGGTAACGAGCAGTACTTC.

Ten or more counts support this clonotype. The chain links TRBV2 to TRBJ2-1; D possibly uses TRBD1 or TRBD2 (5 bases each). Germline V gene sequence: CDR1 SNHLY, CDR2 FYNNEI. The V end lost 6 bases, the J end lost 4 bases, and 13 bases lay between the germline ends. The CDR3 has 14 amino acids. Here the CDR3 reads CASRRDDLYNEQFF. Written as DNA, the CDR3 is TGTGCCAGCAGGAGGGACGACCTTTACAATGAGCAGTTCTTC. Full variable domain (rest looked up from reference TRBV2 and TRBJ2-1): EPEVTQTPSHQVTQMGQEVILRCVPISNHLYFYWYRQILGQKVEFLVSFYNNEISEKSEIFDDQFSVERPDGSNFTLKIRSTKLEDSAMYFCASRRDDLYNEQFFGPGTRLTVL.

This clonotype has only a few counts. The genes are TRBV19 and TRBJ2-2; TRBD1 aligns across 7 bases. From germline, CDR1 is LNHDA and CDR2 SQIVND (reference sequence). The CDR3 is made up of 15 amino acids. With V trimmed by 1 base and J by 5 bases, 4 bases remained unmatched. This CDR3 reads CASSIVTGPTGELFF. The CDR3 coding sequence is TGTGCCAGTAGTATAGTGACAGGGCCGACCGGGGAGCTGTTTTTT.